This TCR beta chain was profiled in a study of regulatory T cells in long-lasting Graves disease. Points from the study as a whole: Patients with persistent disease shared 2,741 public clonotypes, outpacing the approximately 870 shared by new patients.

V dropped 5 bases and J dropped 4 bases, with 20 bases sitting between them. Germline V gives CDR1 PRHDT, CDR2 FYEKMQ (reference sequence). CDR3 size: 16 residues. The time point is: persistent/refractory GD, antithyroid drugs over 5 years with positive TRAb. PBMC-extracted RNA yielded the TCR library. Assembly of TCR beta libraries relied on iRepertoire HTBI primers together with Arm-PCR of CDR3 regions. As processed by the authors: Gene usage covered 62 TRBV and 11 to 15 TRBJ segments. One entry per CDR3 protein, called by TCRdb with MiXCR from the multiplex PCR reads. Here the V and J calls rest on TCRdb's processing, not on the authors' analysis. Of 600,000 to 850,000 distinct CDR3 sequences in the sample, about 32% are singletons; the top ten hold around 42%. About this clonotype: The antigen remains unidentified.

The sequences come from peripheral blood mononuclear cells (PBMCs), collected when the disease was refractory, from a patient treated with antithyroid drugs. The chain employs TRBV13 and TRBJ2-5, with D possibly matching TRBD1 (5 bases). This clonotype was sampled from a female donor with Graves disease. For the CDR3, the DNA is TGTGCCAGCAGCCCGACGCAGGGCTCCCCGGCAGAGACCCAGTACTTC. Translated: CASSPTQGSPAETQYF.